This T cell receptor beta chain was retrieved from a study of early T cells in non-severe SARS-CoV-2 infection. Background on the study: Chains from this unsorted whole-blood bulk RNA could not be paired.

There are many counts of this clonotype. Tagging with unique molecular identifiers was applied to individual cDNA molecules. TCRdb re-called the 5' RACE reads with MiXCR, one entry per CDR3 protein. The sample carries tens of thousands of distinct CDR3 sequences, less than 9.5% recorded once. The CDR3 is made up of 15 amino acids. In germline, CDR1 is SQVTM, CDR2 ANQGSEA. V trimming: 4 bases; J trimming: 5 bases; junction bases outside the gene matches: 7. Sequenced sample: whole blood. The receptor was derived from an adult who was a healthcare worker with PCR-confirmed SARS-CoV-2 infection or an uninfected control (not recorded which). The chain is built from TRBV29-1 and TRBJ2-1; 11 bases are a match to TRBD2. The CDR3 region is CSVGVAGGRNNEQFF. For the CDR3, the DNA is TGCAGCGTTGGGGTAGCGGGAGGGCGGAACAATGAGCAGTTCTTC.